The clone carrying this T cell receptor beta chain was seen many times. The data belong to a study of blood T cell repertoires in COVID-19. Study background: The samples span acute and convalescent COVID-19 from the United States, Italy and Spain. In each case, the material was cDNA or gDNA derived from T cells, B-cell-depleted T cells, or PBMCs.

The authors' processing: Counts of nucleated cells, estimated from reference gene primer amplification, were obtained. Clones were sequenced by immunoSEQ multiplex PCR, and TCRdb holds only the in-frame ones, with some missing. Clone size and V and J calls were adopted from that table, with D and trimming inferred from the DNA. The repertoire has about 140,000 clones, approximately 89% of them found once; the top ten carry more than 9%. V lost 2 bases to trimming and J lost 5 bases, with 10 bases between them. The germline gives CDR1 SGHKS, CDR2 YYEKEE (reference sequence). The CDR3 is made up of 13 amino acids.

The sequencing sample was made of peripheral blood. The chain employs TRBV5-5 and TRBJ1-2; TRBD1 is a possible D gene (6 bases). The TCR sequence derives from a man in his sixties with active or convalescent COVID-19. The CDR3 DNA sequence: TGTGCCAGCAGCTTTTACAGGGTTTATGGCTACACCTTC. It encodes CASSFYRVYGYTF.